This T cell receptor (beta chain) is drawn from a study of CD8 T cells in Susac syndrome. Looked up from germline, CDR1 is DFQATT and CDR2 is SNEGSKA (reference sequence). The CDR3 totals 14 residues. With 6 bases removed from V and 6 bases from J, the gap between germline ends came to 17 bases. It was with random hexamers that 0.5 to 1 ug RNA was reverse transcribed. Each CDR3 protein is one row after TCRdb ran MiXCR on the immunoSEQ multiplex PCR reads. The sample holds some 150,000 distinct CDR3 sequences, 94% seen once. The sample was CD8+ T cells from PBMCs. This TCR derives from a human donor with multiple sclerosis. The V call is TRBV20-1, the J call TRBJ1-4; D gene ambiguous. CDR3: CSATPQRRHEKLFF. In DNA, the CDR3 is TGCAGTGCCACCCCACAGAGGAGACATGAAAAACTGTTTTTT.